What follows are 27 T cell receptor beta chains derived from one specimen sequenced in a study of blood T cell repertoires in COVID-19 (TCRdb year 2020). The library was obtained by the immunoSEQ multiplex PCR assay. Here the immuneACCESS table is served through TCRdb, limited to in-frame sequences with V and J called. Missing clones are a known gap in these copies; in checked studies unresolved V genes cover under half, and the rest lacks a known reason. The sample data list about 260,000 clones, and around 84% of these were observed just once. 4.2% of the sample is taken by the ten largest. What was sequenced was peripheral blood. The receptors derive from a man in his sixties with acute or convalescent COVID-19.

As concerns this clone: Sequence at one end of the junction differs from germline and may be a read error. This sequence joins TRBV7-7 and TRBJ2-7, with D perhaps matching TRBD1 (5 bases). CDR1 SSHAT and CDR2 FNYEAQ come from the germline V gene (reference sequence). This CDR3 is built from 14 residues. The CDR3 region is CASSLEQAIDEQYF. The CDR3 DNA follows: TGTGCTAGCAGCTTAGAACAGGCTATCGACGAGCAGTACTTC.

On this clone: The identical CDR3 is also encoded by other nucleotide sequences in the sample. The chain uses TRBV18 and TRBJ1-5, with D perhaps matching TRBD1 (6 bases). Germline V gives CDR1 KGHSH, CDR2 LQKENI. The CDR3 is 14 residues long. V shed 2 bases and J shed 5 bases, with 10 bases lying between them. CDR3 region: CASSPDRTDQPQHF. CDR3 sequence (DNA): TGTGCCAGCTCACCAGATAGGACAGATCAGCCCCAGCATTTT.

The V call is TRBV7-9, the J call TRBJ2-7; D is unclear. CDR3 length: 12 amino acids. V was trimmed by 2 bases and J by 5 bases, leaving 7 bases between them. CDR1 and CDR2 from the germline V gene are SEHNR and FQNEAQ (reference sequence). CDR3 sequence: CASSLLADEQYF. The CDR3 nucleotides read TGTGCCAGCAGCTTATTGGCGGACGAGCAGTACTTC.

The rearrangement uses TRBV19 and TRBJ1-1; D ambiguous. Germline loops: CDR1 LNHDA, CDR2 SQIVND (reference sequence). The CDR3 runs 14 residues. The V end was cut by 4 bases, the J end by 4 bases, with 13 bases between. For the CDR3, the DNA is TGTGCCAGTAGTACGGCGGGAGGGATCACTGAAGCTTTCTTT. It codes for CASSTAGGITEAFF.

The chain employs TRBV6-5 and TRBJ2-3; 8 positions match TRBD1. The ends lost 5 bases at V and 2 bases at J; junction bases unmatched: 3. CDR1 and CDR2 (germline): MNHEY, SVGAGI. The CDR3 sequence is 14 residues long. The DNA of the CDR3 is TGTGCCAGCAGTCAGGACAGGGCCACAGATACGCAGTATTTT. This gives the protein CASSQDRATDTQYF.

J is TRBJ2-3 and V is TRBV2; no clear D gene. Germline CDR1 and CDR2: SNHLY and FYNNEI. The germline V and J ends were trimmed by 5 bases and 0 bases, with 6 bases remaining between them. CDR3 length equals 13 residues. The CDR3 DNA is TGTGCCAGCAGTTCTTCTAGCACAGATACGCAGTATTTT. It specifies CASSSSSTDTQYF.

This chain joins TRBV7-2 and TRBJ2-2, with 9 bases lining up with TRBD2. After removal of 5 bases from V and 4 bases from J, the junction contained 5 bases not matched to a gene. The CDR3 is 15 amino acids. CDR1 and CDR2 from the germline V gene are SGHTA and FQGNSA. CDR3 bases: TGTGCCAGCAGCCGTAGCGGGAGTCCCACCGGGGAGCTGTTTTTT. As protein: CASSRSGSPTGELFF.

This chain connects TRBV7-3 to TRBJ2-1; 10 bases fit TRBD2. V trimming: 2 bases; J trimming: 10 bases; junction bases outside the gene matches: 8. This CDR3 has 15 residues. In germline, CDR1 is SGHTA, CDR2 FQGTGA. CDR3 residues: CASSLQSSGSREQFF. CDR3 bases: TGTGCCAGCAGCTTACAGTCTAGCGGGAGTCGGGAGCAGTTCTTC.

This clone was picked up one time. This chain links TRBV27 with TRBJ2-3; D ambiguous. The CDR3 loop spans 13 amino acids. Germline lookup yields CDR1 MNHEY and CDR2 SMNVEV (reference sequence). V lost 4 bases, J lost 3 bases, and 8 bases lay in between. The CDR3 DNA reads TGTGCCAGCAGTTCCAGATATACAGATACGCAGTATTTT. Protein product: CASSSRYTDTQYF.

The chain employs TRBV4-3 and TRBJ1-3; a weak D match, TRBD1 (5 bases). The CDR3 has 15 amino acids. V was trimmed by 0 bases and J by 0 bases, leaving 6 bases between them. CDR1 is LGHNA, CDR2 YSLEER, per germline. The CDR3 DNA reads TGCGCCAGCAGCCAAGATGACAGCTCTGGAAACACCATATATTTT. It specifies CASSQDDSSGNTIYF.

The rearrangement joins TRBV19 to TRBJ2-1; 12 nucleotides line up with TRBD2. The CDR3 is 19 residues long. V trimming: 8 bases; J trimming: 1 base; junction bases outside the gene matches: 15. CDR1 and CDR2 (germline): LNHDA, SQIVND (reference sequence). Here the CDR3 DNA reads TGTGCCAGTCAGTCCGGGACTAGCGGGTCCGGGGGGTCCTACAATGAGCAGTTCTTC. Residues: CASQSGTSGSGGSYNEQFF.

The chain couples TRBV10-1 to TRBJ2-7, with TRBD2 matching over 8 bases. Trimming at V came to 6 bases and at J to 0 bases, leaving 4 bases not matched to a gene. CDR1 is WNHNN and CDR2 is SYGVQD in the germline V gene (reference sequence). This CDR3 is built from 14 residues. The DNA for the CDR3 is TGCGCCAGCAGCCCTACTAGCGGCTCCTACGAGCAGTACTTC. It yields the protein CASSPTSGSYEQYF.

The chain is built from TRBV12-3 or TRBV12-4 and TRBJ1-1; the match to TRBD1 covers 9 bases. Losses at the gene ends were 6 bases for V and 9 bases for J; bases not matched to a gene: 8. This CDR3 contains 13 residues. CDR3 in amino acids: CASRVDRGAKAFF. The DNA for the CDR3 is TGTGCCAGCAGAGTGGACAGGGGCGCCAAAGCTTTCTTT.

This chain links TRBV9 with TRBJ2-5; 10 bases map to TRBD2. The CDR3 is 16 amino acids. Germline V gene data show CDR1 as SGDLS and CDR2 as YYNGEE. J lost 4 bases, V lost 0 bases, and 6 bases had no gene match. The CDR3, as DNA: TGTGCCAGCAGCGTAGGAGTGGCTAGCGGGAGAGAGACCCAGTACTTC. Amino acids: CASSVGVASGRETQYF.

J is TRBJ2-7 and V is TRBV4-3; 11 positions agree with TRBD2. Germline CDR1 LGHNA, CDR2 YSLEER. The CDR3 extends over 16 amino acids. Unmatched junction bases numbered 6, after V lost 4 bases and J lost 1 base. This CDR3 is CASSPRTSGFSYEQYF. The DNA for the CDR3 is TGCGCCAGCAGCCCCCGGACTAGCGGGTTTTCCTACGAGCAGTACTTC.

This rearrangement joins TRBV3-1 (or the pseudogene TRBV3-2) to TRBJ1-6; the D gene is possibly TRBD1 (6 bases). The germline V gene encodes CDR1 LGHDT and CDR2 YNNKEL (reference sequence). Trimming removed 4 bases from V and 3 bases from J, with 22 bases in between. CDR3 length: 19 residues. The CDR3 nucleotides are TGTGCCAGCAGCCCTGCCTTGGGAGGGATAGGGGGCTATAATTCACCCCTCCACTTT. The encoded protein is CASSPALGGIGGYNSPLHF.

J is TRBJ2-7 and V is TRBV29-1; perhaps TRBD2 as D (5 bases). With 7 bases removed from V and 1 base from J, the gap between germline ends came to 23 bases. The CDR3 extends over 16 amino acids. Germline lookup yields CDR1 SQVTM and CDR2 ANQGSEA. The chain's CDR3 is CSALLHPPRTSYEQYF. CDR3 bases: TGCAGCGCCTTGCTCCATCCCCCTCGGACTTCCTACGAGCAGTACTTC.

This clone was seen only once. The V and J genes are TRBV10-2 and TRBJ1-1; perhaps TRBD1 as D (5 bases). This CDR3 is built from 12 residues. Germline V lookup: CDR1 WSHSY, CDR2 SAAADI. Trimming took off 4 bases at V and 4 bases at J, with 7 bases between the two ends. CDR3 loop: CASSAGGTEAFF. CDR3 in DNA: TGCGCCAGCAGTGCGGGGGGCACTGAAGCTTTCTTT.

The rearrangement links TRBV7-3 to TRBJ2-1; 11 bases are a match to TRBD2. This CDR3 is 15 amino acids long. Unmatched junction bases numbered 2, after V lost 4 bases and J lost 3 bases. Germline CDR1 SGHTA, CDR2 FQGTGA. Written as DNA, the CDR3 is TGTGCCAGCAGCTCTACTAGCGGGAGCTACAATGAGCAGTTCTTC. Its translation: CASSSTSGSYNEQFF. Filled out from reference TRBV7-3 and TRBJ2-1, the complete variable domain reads GAGVSQTPSNKVTEKGKYVELRCDPISGHTALYWYRQSLGQGPEFLIYFQGTGAADDSGLPNDRFFAVRPEGSVSTLKIQRTERGDSAVYLCASSSTSGSYNEQFFGPGTRLTVL.

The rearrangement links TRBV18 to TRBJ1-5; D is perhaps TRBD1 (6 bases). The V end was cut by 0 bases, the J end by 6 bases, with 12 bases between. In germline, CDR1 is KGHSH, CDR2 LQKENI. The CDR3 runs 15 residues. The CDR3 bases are TGTGCCAGCTCACCACCGGGGGAGGGGGGTCAGCCCCAGCATTTT. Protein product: CASSPPGEGGQPQHF.

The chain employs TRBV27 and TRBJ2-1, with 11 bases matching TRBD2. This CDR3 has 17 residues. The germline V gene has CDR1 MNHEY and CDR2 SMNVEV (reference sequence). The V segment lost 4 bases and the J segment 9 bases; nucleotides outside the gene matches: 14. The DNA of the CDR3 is TGTGCCAGCAGTTCCAGCCGGCTAGCGGGAGGAGGTGTTGAGCAGTTCTTC. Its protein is CASSSSRLAGGGVEQFF.

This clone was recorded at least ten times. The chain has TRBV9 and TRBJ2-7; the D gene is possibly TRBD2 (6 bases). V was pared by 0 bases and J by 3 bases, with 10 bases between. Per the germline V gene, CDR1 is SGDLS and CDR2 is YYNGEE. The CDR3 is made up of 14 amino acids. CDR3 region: CASSVGASVYEQYF. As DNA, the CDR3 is TGTGCCAGCAGCGTAGGTGCTAGCGTCTACGAGCAGTACTTC. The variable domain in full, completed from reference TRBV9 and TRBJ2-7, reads DSGVTQTPKHLITATGQRVTLRCSPRSGDLSVYWYQQSLDQGLQFLIQYYNGEERAKGNILERFSAQQFPDLHSELNLSSLELGDSALYFCASSVGASVYEQYFGPGTRLTVT.

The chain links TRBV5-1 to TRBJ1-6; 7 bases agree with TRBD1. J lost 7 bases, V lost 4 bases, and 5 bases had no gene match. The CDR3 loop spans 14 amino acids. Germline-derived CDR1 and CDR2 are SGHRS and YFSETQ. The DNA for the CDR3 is TGCGCCAGCAGCACGGGACAGAGCAATTCACCCCTCCACTTT. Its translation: CASSTGQSNSPLHF.

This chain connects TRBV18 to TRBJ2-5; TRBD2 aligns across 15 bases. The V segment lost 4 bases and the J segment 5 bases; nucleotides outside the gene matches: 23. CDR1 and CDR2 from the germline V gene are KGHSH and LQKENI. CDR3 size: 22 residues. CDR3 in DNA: TGTGCCAGCTCACTTGCCTCCGGGACTAGCGGGAGGACCAAGATATCGGGCGAGACCCAGTACTTC. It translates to CASSLASGTSGRTKISGETQYF.

The CDR3 loop is CASSQGAYPSGYTF. The CDR3 DNA follows: TGCGCCAGCAGCCAAGGAGCTTATCCTAGCGGCTACACCTTC. This chain connects TRBV4-1 to TRBJ1-2; D call uncertain. Germline assignment: CDR1 MGHRA and CDR2 YSYEKL. Trimming shortened V by 1 base and J by 8 bases, and 14 bases separated the two germline ends. This CDR3 contains 14 residues.

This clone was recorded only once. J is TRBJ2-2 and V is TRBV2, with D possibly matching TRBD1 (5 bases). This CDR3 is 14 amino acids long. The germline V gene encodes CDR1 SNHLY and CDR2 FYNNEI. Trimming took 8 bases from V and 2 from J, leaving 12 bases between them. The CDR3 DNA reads TGTGCCAGCCTTAGGGGTCCCAACACCGGGGAGCTGTTTTTT. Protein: CASLRGPNTGELFF.

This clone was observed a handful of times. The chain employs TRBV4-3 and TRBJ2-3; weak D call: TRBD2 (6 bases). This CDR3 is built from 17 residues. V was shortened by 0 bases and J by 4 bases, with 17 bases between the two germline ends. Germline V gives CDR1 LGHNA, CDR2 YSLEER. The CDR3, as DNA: TGCGCCAGCAGCCAAGAGTCCGGGACTGTGGCCCCAGATACGCAGTATTTT. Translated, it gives CASSQESGTVAPDTQYF.